In this sample, the clone carrying this T cell receptor beta chain turned up once. This sample includes further DNA sequences coding for the same CDR3. Germline CDR1 is SGHRS and CDR2 is YFSETQ. V was clipped by 2 bases and J by 2 bases, with 7 bases between them. This CDR3 has 13 residues. The data were taken from a study of blood T cell repertoires in COVID-19. Sequencing used immunoSEQ multiplex PCR; TCRdb keeps in-frame clones, though not all of them. The table records around 99,000 clones, around 79% of them present only once. Sequenced: peripheral blood. V usage is TRBV5-1 and J usage is TRBJ2-5; tentatively, D is TRBD1 (6 bases). The clonotype comes from a woman older than 75 with active or convalescent COVID-19. The CDR3 loop reads CASSFTGQETQYF. CDR3 DNA sequence: TGCGCCAGCAGCTTCACAGGGCAAGAGACCCAGTACTTC. Full variable domain (missing parts from reference TRBV5-1 and TRBJ2-5): KAGVTQTPRYLIKTRGQQVTLSCSPISGHRSVSWYQQTPGQGLQFLFEYFSETQRNKGNFPGRFSGRQFSNSRSEMNVSTLELGDSALYLCASSFTGQETQYFGPGTRLLVL.